These 22 T cell receptor beta chains were sequenced from one sample in a study of T cells expressing NK-cell markers. From its re-call of the 5' RACE reads, TCRdb lists each CDR3 protein once, without DNA. Its table records roughly 450,000 distinct CDR3 sequences. Sequencing input: blood T cells: a sorted CD56 or NKG2C T cell subset, CD4+ or CD8+ T cells, or bulk PBMC T cells (not recorded which). The source is a woman aged 45-60 years in good health.

The chain has TRBV7-2 and TRBJ2-1; TCRdb picks TRBD1, but there is no DNA to check that call. The CDR3 covers 15 residues. Germline V gives CDR1 SGHTA, CDR2 FQGNSA. The CDR3 is CASSPNRDPYNEQFF.

CDR3 in amino acids: CSAAESYNEQFF. The chain links TRBV29-1 to TRBJ2-1. In germline, CDR1 is SQVTM, CDR2 ANQGSEA. CDR3 size: 12 residues.

This chain joins TRBV12-3 or TRBV12-4 and TRBJ2-2; the D call of TRBD1 rests on TCRdb alone, since no DNA is present to check it. The CDR3 extends over 15 amino acids. The CDR3: CASSFIYPGTGELFF.

This chain links TRBV18 with TRBJ2-4. The CDR3 covers 13 residues. In germline, CDR1 is KGHSH, CDR2 LQKENI. CDR3 amino acids: CASSPREVNIQYF.

The V and J genes are TRBV24-1 and TRBJ2-3; absent DNA, TCRdb's TRBD1 call cannot be checked. The CDR3 is made up of 17 amino acids. CDR1 and CDR2 (germline): KGHDR, SFDVKD. The CDR3 loop reads CATSELTGGEITDTQYF.

The chain is built from TRBV14 and TRBJ2-6. The CDR3 is 16 residues long. Germline loops: CDR1 SGHDN, CDR2 FVKESK. The chain's CDR3 is CASSPQLSSGANVLTF.

This chain uses TRBV12-3 or TRBV12-4 with TRBJ1-6. The CDR3 contains 13 residues. CDR3 region: CASSSWGGSPLHF.

The chain uses TRBV5-1 and TRBJ1-2; TCRdb calls TRBD1, which cannot be checked without DNA. The CDR3 is 15 residues long. Germline V gives CDR1 SGHRS, CDR2 YFSETQ. Here the CDR3 reads CASSTRGHLNYGYTF.

The chain carries TRBV4-2 and TRBJ2-3; the TRBD2 assignment by TCRdb is unverifiable without DNA. The CDR3 extends over 18 amino acids. The germline CDR1 and CDR2 sequences are LGHNA and YNFKEQ. CDR3 sequence reads: CASSQDRASGASTDTQYF.

The chain uses TRBV7-9 and TRBJ1-1. The CDR3 totals 15 residues. CDR1 and CDR2 from the germline V gene are SEHNR and FQNEAQ (reference sequence). The CDR3 region is CASSRHGGVNTEAFF.

The V call is TRBV12-3 or TRBV12-4, the J call TRBJ2-1; TCRdb calls TRBD2, which cannot be checked without DNA. This CDR3 is 15 amino acids long. CDR3 loop: CASRQGLSEYNEQFF.

The chain employs TRBV4-1 and TRBJ2-7. Germline V CDR1 and CDR2: MGHRA, YSYEKL. This CDR3 comprises 16 residues. CDR3 loop: CASSPIGLADSYEQYF.

This rearrangement joins TRBV7-7 to TRBJ2-3. CDR3 length: 13 residues. Germline CDR1 is SSHAT and CDR2 is FNYEAQ (reference sequence). CDR3 sequence reads: CAGNRGHTDTQYF.

The chain combines TRBV20-1 with TRBJ2-7; lacking DNA, the TRBD2 call made by TCRdb goes unchecked. Germline V gene lookup returns CDR1 DFQATT and CDR2 SNEGSKA (reference sequence). The CDR3 has 15 residues. CDR3 residues: CSAKGLAGGPGEQYF.

V usage is TRBV3-1 and J usage is TRBJ2-1; lacking DNA, the TRBD2 call made by TCRdb goes unchecked. The CDR3 sequence is 13 residues long. Germline-derived CDR1 and CDR2 are LGHDT and YNNKEL (reference sequence). The CDR3: CASNLAGVGEQFF.

The chain recombines TRBV10-3 with TRBJ2-1; the D call of TRBD2 rests on TCRdb alone, since no DNA is present to check it. Looked up from germline, CDR1 is ENHRY and CDR2 is SYGVKD. This CDR3 region has 15 residues. The CDR3 protein is CAISRTSGSLHEQFF.

V gene TRBV6-5 combines with J gene TRBJ1-1. CDR1 is MNHEY, CDR2 SVGAGI, per germline. The CDR3 loop spans 13 amino acids. The chain's CDR3 is CASSYSTRTEAFF.

The chain is built from TRBV2 and TRBJ2-1; TCRdb designates TRBD1, a call that cannot be tested without DNA. CDR3 length: 13 residues. Germline V gives CDR1 SNHLY, CDR2 FYNNEI. The CDR3 sequence: CASKGLSNLEQFF.

The V and J genes are TRBV3-1 and TRBJ2-5; TCRdb calls TRBD2, which cannot be checked without DNA. This CDR3 has 18 residues. In germline, CDR1 is LGHDT, CDR2 YNNKEL (reference sequence). The CDR3: CASSPGLAGGLRQETQYF.

J is TRBJ2-3 and V is TRBV7-9; TCRdb returns TRBD1, unconfirmable since there is no DNA. The CDR3 length is 14 residues. CDR1 is SEHNR and CDR2 is FQNEAQ in the germline V gene (reference sequence). CDR3: CASSSSGRVDTQYF. Variable domain in full (rest from reference TRBV7-9 and TRBJ2-3): DTGVSQNPRHKITKRGQNVTFRCDPISEHNRLYWYRQTLGQGPEFLTYFQNEAQLEKSRLLSDRFSAERPKGSFSTLEIQRTEQGDSAMYLCASSSSGRVDTQYFGPGTRLTVL.

V usage is TRBV24-1 and J usage is TRBJ2-5; the D call from TCRdb, TRBD2, cannot be confirmed without DNA. The V gene's germline CDR1 is KGHDR and CDR2 SFDVKD. CDR3 length: 17 residues. The CDR3 sequence is CATSDPKRPGAQETQYF.

The chain has TRBV12-3 or TRBV12-4 and TRBJ1-5; TCRdb gives TRBD1 as the D gene, but with no DNA this cannot be confirmed. CDR3 length: 14 amino acids. This CDR3 reads CASSPKGGNQPQHF.